One sample yielded the 21 T cell receptor beta chains listed below, sequenced in a study of blood T cells in healthy people across ages. The second PCR ran 7 to 11 cycles with a sample-barcoded 5' primer and J-beta primers. TCRdb independently ran MiXCR on the 5' RACE reads; one entry per CDR3 protein. The repertoire holds over a million distinct CDR3 sequences, with approximately 59% as singletons. The source material was blood. The receptors were sampled from a man aged 18 to 30 in good health.

This clonotype was observed a single time. The germline gene is not matched at one end of the junction; a read error may be the cause. The chain couples TRBV20-1 to TRBJ2-1; possible D gene TRBD2, 5 bases. This CDR3 has 12 amino acids. Germline CDR1 reads DFQATT; CDR2 reads SNEGSKA (reference sequence). CDR3 sequence reads: CSASAGYNGQFF. The CDR3, as DNA: TGCAGTGCTAGCGCGGGCTACAATGGGCAGTTCTTC.

This chain links TRBV7-2 with TRBJ1-1; a weak D match, TRBD1 (6 bases). V was shortened by 1 base and J by 4 bases, with 13 bases between the two germline ends. In germline, CDR1 is SGHTA, CDR2 FQGNSA. This CDR3 is 15 amino acids long. The CDR3 spells CASSLGGGSRTEAFF. The CDR3 coding sequence is TGTGCCAGCAGCTTAGGAGGGGGTTCTCGCACTGAAGCTTTCTTT.

This clonotype has just a few counts. The chain carries TRBV2 and TRBJ1-1, with D unclear. In germline, CDR1 is SNHLY, CDR2 FYNNEI. Between the trimmed V and J ends, which lost 4 bases and 1 base, there was a span of 4 bases. The CDR3 is 12 residues long. This CDR3 reads CASSVQNTEAFF. DNA for the CDR3: TGTGCCAGCAGTGTACAGAACACTGAAGCTTTCTTT.

The V and J genes are TRBV25-1 and TRBJ2-1; no firm D call. This CDR3 region has 14 residues. Germline CDR1 MGHDK, CDR2 SYGVNS. V was pared by 4 bases and J by 2 bases, with 9 bases between. Here the CDR3 DNA reads TGTGCCAGCAGTGCAGAAAGAGCCTACAATGAGCAGTTCTTC. Residues: CASSAERAYNEQFF.

The chain employs TRBV5-5 and TRBJ1-2; D gene ambiguous. The CDR3 length is 12 residues. Germline V lookup: CDR1 SGHKS, CDR2 YYEKEE (reference sequence). Trimming removed 4 bases from V and 4 bases from J, with 8 bases in between. The DNA of the CDR3 is TGTGCCAGCAGCCTCAACACCTATGGCTACACCTTC. Translation: CASSLNTYGYTF.

The V call is TRBV6-5, the J call TRBJ2-1; 7 bases match TRBD1. This CDR3 spans 15 amino acids. Germline V gene lookup returns CDR1 MNHEY and CDR2 SVGAGI. The V segment lost 6 bases and the J segment 0 bases; nucleotides outside the gene matches: 5. The CDR3, as DNA: TGTGCCAGCAGCTACAGGGGCCCCTCCTACAATGAGCAGTTCTTC. Its translation is CASSYRGPSYNEQFF.

This clonotype was picked up one time. The junction and the germline gene differ at one end; a read error may be behind it. This chain links TRBV20-1 with TRBJ2-1; no clear D. The CDR3 extends over 14 amino acids. Germline-derived CDR1 and CDR2 are DFQATT and SNEGSKA (reference sequence). The CDR3, as DNA: TGCAGTGCTAGAGATAGGAGCTCCTACAATGGGCAGTTCTTC. It encodes CSARDRSSYNGQFF.

The sample holds a few counts of this clonotype. The rearrangement joins TRBV7-2 to TRBJ1-2, with TRBD1 matching 9 bases. V lost 1 base, J lost 4 bases, and 7 bases stayed unmatched. CDR1 SGHTA and CDR2 FQGNSA come from the germline V gene. The CDR3 is 16 amino acids. As DNA, the CDR3 is TGTGCCAGCAGCTTAGGAGGGACAGGGTTTCCCTATGGCTACACCTTC. This translates into CASSLGGTGFPYGYTF.

In its sample, this clonotype was seen a few times. The chain employs TRBV7-2 and TRBJ1-1; the D is unclear. Germline V gives CDR1 SGHTA, CDR2 FQGNSA. This CDR3 region has 12 residues. Trimming cost V 2 bases and J 11 bases, with 12 bases left between them. DNA of the CDR3: TGTGCCAGCAGCTTATTCCGAGGAGAGGCTTTCTTT. Amino acids: CASSLFRGEAFF.

The chain has TRBV20-1 and TRBJ1-6; D possibly corresponds to TRBD1 (5 bases). The CDR3 has 14 amino acids. Trimming took off 3 bases at V and 8 bases at J, with 14 bases between the two ends. CDR1 and CDR2 from the germline V gene are DFQATT and SNEGSKA (reference sequence). CDR3: CSASFGGWDSPLHF. The CDR3 nucleotides are TGCAGTGCTAGTTTTGGGGGGTGGGATTCACCCCTCCACTTT.

The chain couples TRBV11-2 to TRBJ1-1; 9 nucleotides match TRBD1. V dropped 4 bases and J dropped 3; count of bases not matched to a gene: 6. The germline gives CDR1 SGHAT, CDR2 FQNNGV. The CDR3 totals 15 residues. CDR3 residues: CASSSQGAKYTEAFF. DNA for the CDR3: TGTGCCAGCAGCTCACAGGGGGCTAAGTACACTGAAGCTTTCTTT. The entire variable domain, with the rest obtained from reference TRBV11-2 and TRBJ1-1, is as follows: EAGVAQSPRYKIIEKRQSVAFWCNPISGHATLYWYQQILGQGPKLLIQFQNNGVVDDSQLPKDRFSAERLKGVDSTLKIQPAKLEDSAVYLCASSSQGAKYTEAFFGQGTRLTVV.

The rearrangement joins TRBV10-3 to TRBJ2-5, with D unclear. The germline V and J ends were trimmed by 0 bases and 11 bases, with 13 bases remaining between them. In germline, CDR1 is ENHRY, CDR2 SYGVKD. This CDR3 is 13 amino acids long. The CDR3 region has the DNA TGTGCCATCAGTGAGTCTTATGTATATGAGCAGTACTTC. Translation gives CAISESYVYEQYF.

The chain is built from TRBV29-1 and TRBJ1-2; D is unclear. V lost 2 bases, J lost 6 bases, and 19 bases lay in between. This CDR3 comprises 15 residues. The V gene's germline CDR1 is SQVTM and CDR2 ANQGSEA. CDR3 protein: CSVERPSLERDGYTF. The CDR3, as DNA: TGCAGCGTTGAAAGACCGTCTCTGGAGCGAGATGGCTACACCTTC.

V is TRBV28 and J is TRBJ2-2; D unclear. V dropped 2 bases and J dropped 1 base, with 8 bases sitting between them. CDR1 and CDR2 from the germline V gene are MDHEN and SYDVKM. This CDR3 contains 15 residues. CDR3 sequence reads: CASSLHGQNTGELFF. CDR3 DNA sequence: TGTGCCAGCAGTTTACACGGGCAGAACACCGGGGAGCTGTTTTTT.

The chain employs TRBV4-2 and TRBJ2-7, with D unclear. Trimming removed 0 bases at V and 4 bases at J, with 19 bases between. Germline loops: CDR1 LGHNA, CDR2 YNFKEQ. The CDR3 has 17 amino acids. The CDR3 nucleotides are TGTGCCAGCAGCCAAGAGAATTCGTCCCCCCAAATATACGAGCAGTACTTC. This gives the protein CASSQENSSPQIYEQYF.

This clonotype was recorded many times. The CDR3 is CASSLDQGGADTQYF. The CDR3 DNA sequence: TGCGCCAGCAGCTTGGATCAGGGAGGCGCAGATACGCAGTATTTT. This chain connects TRBV5-1 to TRBJ2-3, with D perhaps matching TRBD2 (6 bases). The CDR3 totals 15 residues. In germline, CDR1 is SGHRS, CDR2 YFSETQ. Trimming removed 0 bases at V and 4 bases at J, with 12 bases between. Full variable domain (rest looked up from reference TRBV5-1 and TRBJ2-3): KAGVTQTPRYLIKTRGQQVTLSCSPISGHRSVSWYQQTPGQGLQFLFEYFSETQRNKGNFPGRFSGRQFSNSRSEMNVSTLELGDSALYLCASSLDQGGADTQYFGPGTRLTVL.

This clonotype was found once. The CDR3 region has the DNA TGCGCCAGCAGCCAAGCGGGACCCTACAATGAGCAGTACTTC. It translates to CASSQAGPYNEQYF. The V and J genes are TRBV4-1 and TRBJ2-5; possibly TRBD1 or TRBD2 for D (5 bases each). V lost 1 base, J lost 11 bases, and 17 bases lay in between. CDR3 length equals 14 residues. The germline CDR1 and CDR2 sequences are MGHRA and YSYEKL.

The V gene is TRBV5-6, the J gene TRBJ2-1; 9 bases are shared with TRBD1. Looked up from germline, CDR1 is SGHDT and CDR2 is YYEEEE. The CDR3 is made up of 16 amino acids. With V trimmed by 1 base and J by 2 bases, 4 bases remained unmatched. The DNA of the CDR3 is TGTGCCAGCAGCTTGTCGGGACAGGGACCCTACAATGAGCAGTTCTTC. Translation gives CASSLSGQGPYNEQFF.

The V and J genes are TRBV7-9 and TRBJ1-4; D possibly corresponds to TRBD1 (6 bases). Germline V gives CDR1 SEHNR, CDR2 FQNEAQ (reference sequence). Trimming removed 6 bases from V and 1 base from J, with 9 bases in between. The CDR3 has 14 residues. CDR3 loop: CASREQGTNEKLFF. DNA of the CDR3: TGTGCCAGCAGGGAACAGGGAACTAATGAAAAACTGTTTTTT.

This chain links TRBV6-1 with TRBJ1-5; tentatively, D is TRBD1 (6 bases). The CDR3 contains 15 residues. Germline V CDR1 and CDR2: MNHNS, SASEGT. The V gene lost 6 bases and the J gene lost 0 bases, with 12 bases spanning the gap. CDR3 loop: CASRIGQYSNQPQHF. CDR3 DNA: TGTGCCAGCAGGATCGGACAGTATAGCAATCAGCCCCAGCATTTT.

The CDR3 sequence: CSAAQPNRAEAFF. As DNA, the CDR3 is TGCAGTGCCGCCCAACCGAACAGGGCCGAAGCTTTCTTT. The rearrangement uses TRBV20-1 and TRBJ1-1; a possible D gene is TRBD1 (6 bases). Germline values: CDR1 DFQATT, CDR2 SNEGSKA (reference sequence). CDR3 size: 13 residues. V lost 6 bases to trimming and J lost 8 bases, with 19 bases between them.